Listed below are T cell receptor beta chains from one sample, sequenced in a study of shared clonotypes between healthy human individuals. Some clones are missing from TCRdb's copy, which holds only in-frame ones; the method was immunoSEQ multiplex PCR. The repertoire holds about 2.3 million clones, 85% to 95% seen once, with 0.3% to 0.4% in the top ten. The specimen sequenced was naive CD4+ T cells from PBMCs. The receptors come from a man aged 18-30 years in good health. Some clones in this sample may be carry-over from other donors' samples. CDR3s leave out the opening cysteine and the closing phenylalanine or tryptophan. Each record gives: J gene, V gene, CDR3 protein.

>TRBJ1-1|TRBV7-6
ASSSVQNTEAF
>TRBJ2-5|TRBV28
ASRLEETQY
>TRBJ2-2|TRBV18
ASSNPGTALTGELF
>TRBJ2-3|TRBV4-3
ASSQDYIGGERTDTQY
>TRBJ2-7|TRBV6-6
ASSQTGVSSYEQY
>TRBJ2-7|TRBV18
ASSPQGTGGLYEQY
>TRBJ2-1|TRBV6-4
ASSDSGAGSNEQF
>TRBJ2-1|TRBV5-1
ASSLLPGLAGNEQF
>TRBJ1-3|TRBV4-1
ASSQVGRKPGENTIY
>TRBJ2-1|TRBV5-1
ASSLGLANEQF
>TRBJ1-5|TRBV18
ASSPASGGGQPQH
>TRBJ2-1|TRBV2
ASSEPGTGREQF
>TRBJ1-1|TRBV29-1
SVNRESTEAF
>TRBJ2-5|TRBV4-1
ASSQDPSGRRETQY
>TRBJ2-6|TRBV28
ASSLRRSSGANVLT
>TRBJ2-5|TRBV6-6
ASSYSGAGMETQY
>TRBJ2-1|TRBV6-1
ASSGQRFYNEQF
>TRBJ2-5|TRBV19
ASSAGRETQY
>TRBJ2-7|TRBV27
ASSFHRLAGGYEQY
>TRBJ2-1|TRBV4-2
ASSQALTESFNEQF
>TRBJ2-7|TRBV30
AWSELLGQGGFEQY
>TRBJ1-1|TRBV9
ASSVTGTNTEAF
>TRBJ2-3|TRBV6-5
ASSYYGDTQY
>TRBJ1-2|TRBV28
ASSFSYSTNRLYGYT
>TRBJ1-5|TRBV30
AWTTGDGNQPQH
>TRBJ2-3|TRBV5-8
ASSSSGRLLGTQY
>TRBJ2-7|TRBV30
AWSLTGFEQY
>TRBJ1-2|TRBV25-1
ASSEFTGGADGYT
>TRBJ2-1|TRBV5-1
ASSLAPEGNEQF
>TRBJ2-7|TRBV5-1
ASSLGRVPPEQY
>TRBJ2-5|TRBV7-9
ASSLALQGAETQY
>TRBJ1-4|TRBV18
ASSLDRTEKLF
>TRBJ2-1|TRBV30
AWSPGTTNEQF
>TRBJ2-7|TRBV7-9
ASSSAGTSGIGEQY
>TRBJ2-2|TRBV14
LLGRTNTGELF
>TRBJ1-2|TRBV5-1
ASSLIGGYGYT
>TRBJ1-3|TRBV7-9
ASSLARLVGHTIY
>TRBJ2-1|TRBV7-2
ASSFVATNNEQF
>TRBJ2-1|TRBV19
ASTSGRVLEQF
>TRBJ2-1|TRBV5-5
ASSYYGTSVGEQF
>TRBJ2-7|TRBV15
ATSREVGRPSYEQY
>TRBJ2-3|TRBV5-1
ASSLAGTGGTDTQY